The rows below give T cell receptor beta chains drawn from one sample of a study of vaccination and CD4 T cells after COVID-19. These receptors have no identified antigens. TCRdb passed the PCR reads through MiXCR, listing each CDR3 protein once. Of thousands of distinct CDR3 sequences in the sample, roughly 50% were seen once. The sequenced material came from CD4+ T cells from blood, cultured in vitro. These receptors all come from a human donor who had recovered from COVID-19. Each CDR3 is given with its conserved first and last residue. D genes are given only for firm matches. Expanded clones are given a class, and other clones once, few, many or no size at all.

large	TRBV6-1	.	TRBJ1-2	TGTGCCTACAGGGAGGGGAGAAGTGGCTACACCTTC	CAYREGRSGYTF
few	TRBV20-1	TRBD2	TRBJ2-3	TGCAGTGCTAGCGGACTAGCGGGTTCCTCGGCAGATACGCAGTATTTT	CSASGLAGSSADTQYF
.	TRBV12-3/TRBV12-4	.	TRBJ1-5	TGTGCCAGCAGCCAGAGAGACAATCAGCCCCAGCATTTT	CASSQRDNQPQHF
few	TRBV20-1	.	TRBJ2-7	TGCAGTGCCCACCGACAGAGGGGCTACGAGCAGTACTTC	CSAHRQRGYEQYF
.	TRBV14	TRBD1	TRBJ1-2	TGTGCCAGCAGCCAGGGACAGTTCTATGGCTACACCTTC	CASSQGQFYGYTF
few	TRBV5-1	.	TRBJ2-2	TGCGCCAGCAGCTTGGCTCGGGGCCACGGGGAGCTGTTTTTT	CASSLARGHGELFF
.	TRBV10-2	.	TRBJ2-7	TGCGCCACCGAGACAGGATTCCACGAGCAGTACTTC	CATETGFHEQYF
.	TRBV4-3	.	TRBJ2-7	TGCGCCAGCAGCGAAAACATGGGGGGAAGCGAGCAGTACTTC	CASSENMGGSEQYF
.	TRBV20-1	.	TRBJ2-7	TGCAGTGCAAAGACGGTCTCCTACGAGCAGTACTTC	CSAKTVSYEQYF
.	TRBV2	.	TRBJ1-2	TGTGCCAGCAGGGCAGACCCTTGGGGCTACACCTTC	CASRADPWGYTF
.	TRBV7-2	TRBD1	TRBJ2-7	TGTGCCAGCAGCTTCCGGACAGGGCTCCTTCGCCCTTACGAGCAGTACTTC	CASSFRTGLLRPYEQYF